The 11 T cell receptor beta chains given below trace back to one sample, sequenced in a study of monozygotic twins with cystic fibrosis. Profiled with immunoSEQ multiplex PCR; TCRdb holds only in-frame clones, not every one. The data hold more than 9,000 clones, with just over 99% observed a single time. Material: blood. The receptors here all came from a man between 18 and 35 years old with cystic fibrosis.

The chain couples TRBV27 to TRBJ1-1; D may be TRBD1 (6 bases). The CDR3 runs 13 residues. V lost 9 bases and J lost 6, with 17 bases in between. CDR1 is MNHEY, CDR2 SMNVEV, per germline (reference sequence). CDR3 nucleotides: TGTGCCAGTGGGGGTAACAGGGCCGCTGAAGCTTTCTTT. Protein sequence: CASGGNRAAEAFF.

The rearrangement links TRBV19 to TRBJ2-3; 8 positions match TRBD2. This CDR3 has 14 residues. The germline V gene has CDR1 LNHDA and CDR2 SQIVND (reference sequence). The ends lost 3 bases at V and 5 bases at J; junction bases unmatched: 4. CDR3 DNA: TGTGCCAGTAGTATCCGGCTAGCGGGAGATACGCAGTATTTT. Translated, it gives CASSIRLAGDTQYF.

This chain connects TRBV9 to TRBJ1-2; unclear D gene. The V gene's germline CDR1 is SGDLS and CDR2 YYNGEE. V lost 4 bases, J lost 0 bases, and 13 bases lay in between. The CDR3 sequence is 15 residues long. CDR3 sequence reads: CASSPNVQPNYGYTF. In nucleotides, the CDR3 is TGTGCCAGCAGCCCAAACGTACAACCTAACTATGGCTACACCTTC.

The chain links TRBV11-3 to TRBJ2-3; D call uncertain. This CDR3 region has 13 residues. Between the trimmed V and J ends, which lost 1 base and 4 bases, there was a span of 6 bases. Germline CDR1 SGHNT, CDR2 YENEEA. CDR3 amino acids: CASSLGTADTQYF. The CDR3 region has the DNA TGTGCCAGCAGCTTAGGGACCGCAGATACGCAGTATTTT.

For the CDR3, the DNA is TGTGCCAGCAGCTGGGGACAGGGTCTTTCTGGAAACACCATATATTTT. Residues: CASSWGQGLSGNTIYF. J is TRBJ1-3 and V is TRBV11-2; TRBD1 agrees at 9 bases. The ends lost 4 bases at V and 1 base at J; junction bases unmatched: 5. This CDR3 spans 16 amino acids. Germline V lookup: CDR1 SGHAT, CDR2 FQNNGV.

The rearrangement joins TRBV5-8 to TRBJ1-3; D possibly corresponds to TRBD1 (6 bases). V lost 4 bases, J lost 0 bases, and 14 bases lay in between. CDR1 is SGHTS, CDR2 YDEGEE, per germline. The CDR3 has 16 amino acids. As DNA, the CDR3 is TGTGCCAGCAGCCTAAACAGGGCCAGCTCTGGAAACACCATATATTTT. This codes for CASSLNRASSGNTIYF.

V usage is TRBV9 and J usage is TRBJ2-3; D possibly uses TRBD1 or TRBD2 (6 bases each). Germline V CDR1 and CDR2: SGDLS, YYNGEE. Trimming removed 3 bases from V and 2 bases from J, with 16 bases in between. The CDR3 loop spans 16 amino acids. CDR3 nucleotides: TGTGCCAGCAGCGGCGGGGCAGGGGTTGTCACAGATACGCAGTATTTT. It specifies CASSGGAGVVTDTQYF. Using reference TRBV9 and TRBJ2-3 for the parts outside the CDR3, the full variable domain is DSGVTQTPKHLITATGQRVTLRCSPRSGDLSVYWYQQSLDQGLQFLIQYYNGEERAKGNILERFSAQQFPDLHSELNLSSLELGDSALYFCASSGGAGVVTDTQYFGPGTRLTVL.

The V and J genes are TRBV5-8 and TRBJ2-2; the match to TRBD2 covers 12 bases. Germline V CDR1 and CDR2: SGHTS, YDEGEE. J lost 5 bases, V lost 0 bases, and 5 bases had no gene match. The CDR3 extends over 17 amino acids. The CDR3 DNA is TGTGCCAGCAGCTTGGGACTAGCGGGAGAGGGGACCGGGGAGCTGTTTTTT. Its protein is CASSLGLAGEGTGELFF.

The chain has TRBV2 and TRBJ2-7; TRBD1 might be the D (5 bases). Germline V gene data show CDR1 as SNHLY and CDR2 as FYNNEI. The CDR3 sequence is 13 residues long. V shed 8 bases and J shed 1 base, with 12 bases lying between them. The CDR3 sequence is CASETADSYEQYF. The CDR3 region has the DNA TGTGCCAGCGAGACAGCAGATTCCTACGAGCAGTACTTC.

The rearrangement uses TRBV6-5 and TRBJ1-5, with D uncertain. The CDR3 is 14 residues long. Trimming took off 5 bases at V and 2 bases at J, with 10 bases between the two ends. The germline CDR1 and CDR2 sequences are MNHEY and SVGAGI. The CDR3 coding sequence is TGTGCCAGCAGTCCTCGTAAGGGCAATCAGCCCCAGCATTTT. This sequence encodes CASSPRKGNQPQHF.

The chain employs TRBV14 and TRBJ2-7; no definite D call. The CDR3 is made up of 15 amino acids. Germline V lookup: CDR1 SGHDN, CDR2 FVKESK. The V end was cut by 4 bases, the J end by 6 bases, with 19 bases between. The CDR3 DNA is TGTGCCAGCAGCCCCCCGTCGCCGTACAAGGGCGAGCAGTACTTC. Translated, it gives CASSPPSPYKGEQYF.